This T cell receptor beta chain was identified during a study of blood T cells in healthy people across ages. As regards this clonotype: The antigen is not known.

Study results and caveats: As age increased, TCR beta diversity per million T cells fell in a roughly linear fashion. Comparison with aged donors showed that long-lived donors had more naive CD4+ cells and higher diversity.

CDR1 is MNHEY, CDR2 SVGAGI, per germline. The CDR3 is made up of 15 amino acids. Trimming took 2 bases from V and 5 from J, leaving 16 bases between them. The use of a sample-barcoded 5' primer and a J-beta primer mix characterized a second PCR of roughly 7 to 11 cycles. Each cDNA molecule carried a tag from a template-switch adaptor that contained 12 random nucleotides. TCRdb processed the 5' RACE reads anew with MiXCR; each CDR3 protein has one entry. Counted here are hundreds of thousands of distinct CDR3 sequences, roughly half occurring once; the ten biggest clones make up about 14%. The material sequenced was blood. The chain uses TRBV6-5 and TRBJ2-7, with D maybe TRBD1 (5 bases). This TCR derives from a woman older than 75 in good health. As DNA, the CDR3 is TGTGCCAGCAGTTACACCGATGCCTGGGGCCACGAGCAGTACTTC. Translating gives CASSYTDAWGHEQYF.